Listed here are 29 T cell receptor beta chains from one sample, sequenced in a study of T-cell reconstitution after alpha-beta-depleted transplantation in children. The TCRbeta library incorporated unique molecular identifiers. MiXCR, applied by TCRdb to the PCR reads, yields one record per CDR3 protein. The sample contains about 400,000 distinct CDR3 sequences, around 15% of which appear only once. The material was PBMCs, mostly from graft donor cells, obtained 360 days after TCRalphabeta/CD19-depleted stem cell transplant. The receptors derive from a boy in the first two years of life who had a stem cell transplant for Wiskott-Aldrich syndrome, so the T cells may come from the graft donor.

The CDR3 loop is CASSLPETGGHEQYF. The CDR3 nucleotides are TGTGCCAGCAGCTTACCTGAGACCGGAGGCCACGAGCAGTACTTC. This sequence joins TRBV7-7 and TRBJ2-7; a weak D match, TRBD2 (5 bases). Germline CDR1 reads SSHAT; CDR2 reads FNYEAQ (reference sequence). Deletions cut 2 bases from V and 5 bases from J, with 16 bases between. The CDR3 extends over 15 amino acids.

This clonotype turned up a few times. The gene calls are TRBV10-3 and TRBJ2-7, with a possible D match to TRBD2 (6 bases). CDR1 is ENHRY, CDR2 SYGVKD, per germline. The CDR3 spans 18 residues. V was clipped by 4 bases and J by 3 bases, with 25 bases between them. The CDR3: CAISGAEGNKRYHYEQYF. Written as DNA, the CDR3 is TGTGCCATCAGTGGTGCGGAGGGGAATAAAAGATATCACTACGAGCAGTACTTC.

The V and J genes are TRBV10-3 and TRBJ2-3; 14 nucleotides line up with TRBD2. Germline assignment: CDR1 ENHRY and CDR2 SYGVKD. CDR3 size: 18 residues. This chain's CDR3 is CVTRGGLAGEPGTDTQYF. CDR3 nucleotides: TGTGTAACCCGCGGGGGACTAGCGGGAGAGCCCGGCACAGATACGCAGTATTTT.

The chain has TRBV14 and TRBJ2-1, with 15 nucleotides matching TRBD2. V trimming: 2 bases; J trimming: 9 bases; junction bases outside the gene matches: 5. There are 16 residues in the CDR3. CDR1 is SGHDN, CDR2 FVKESK, per germline. The DNA of the CDR3 is TGTGCCAGCAGCCAATTTCCGGGACTAGCGGGAGGTGAGCAGTTCTTC. Translating gives CASSQFPGLAGGEQFF.

This sequence joins TRBV6-6 and TRBJ1-1; no clear D gene. V was pared by 3 bases and J by 0 bases, with 5 bases between. Germline loops: CDR1 MNHNY, CDR2 SVGAGI (reference sequence). The CDR3 runs to 13 residues. DNA of the CDR3: TGTGCCAGCAGTTATGCAGTGAACACTGAAGCTTTCTTT. Translating gives CASSYAVNTEAFF.

This clonotype has only a few counts. J is TRBJ1-2 and V is TRBV4-3; the D is unclear. Germline-derived CDR1 and CDR2 are LGHNA and YSLEER. This CDR3 has 15 amino acids. V was pared by 0 bases and J by 3 bases, with 11 bases between. This CDR3 is CASSQDSTADYGYTF. The CDR3 DNA sequence: TGCGCCAGCAGCCAAGATAGTACGGCGGACTATGGCTACACCTTC.

As concerns this clonotype: Compared with germline, one end of the junction differs, possibly owing to a read error. The chain joins TRBV12-3 or TRBV12-4 to TRBJ2-7, with a possible D match to TRBD2 (5 bases). The CDR3 sequence is 12 residues long. The CDR3: CVSSFNGLEQYF. The CDR3, as DNA: TGTGTCAGCAGTTTTAACGGACTCGAGCAGTACTTC.

This clonotype was counted only a few times. V usage is TRBV7-9 and J usage is TRBJ2-7; perhaps TRBD2 as D (7 bases). Germline V gene data show CDR1 as SEHNR and CDR2 as FQNEAQ (reference sequence). V was trimmed by 2 bases and J by 1 base, leaving 12 bases between them. The CDR3 is made up of 15 amino acids. The CDR3 loop is CASSLWGRESYEQYF. CDR3 DNA sequence: TGTGCCAGCAGCTTATGGGGGCGGGAGTCCTACGAGCAGTACTTC.

The chain recombines TRBV20-1 with TRBJ1-6; D gene ambiguous. V gave up 0 bases and J gave up 11 bases, with 8 bases separating them. CDR3 length: 12 residues. Germline values: CDR1 DFQATT, CDR2 SNEGSKA (reference sequence). Here the CDR3 reads CSARDGPPPLHF. CDR3 in DNA: TGCAGTGCTAGAGATGGTCCCCCACCCCTCCACTTT.

The rearrangement uses TRBV11-3 and TRBJ2-3; D remains ambiguous. Trimming took off 1 base at V and 0 bases at J, with 8 bases between the two ends. From germline, CDR1 is SGHNT and CDR2 YENEEA. The CDR3 sequence is 15 residues long. The CDR3 DNA sequence: TGTGCCAGCAGCTTAGGGTTCGGGAGCACAGATACGCAGTATTTT. Translating gives CASSLGFGSTDTQYF.

The chain has TRBV12-3 or TRBV12-4 and TRBJ2-2, with D possibly TRBD1 on 5 matching bases. This CDR3 is built from 13 residues. Trimming took 7 bases from V and 9 from J, leaving 15 bases between them. CDR3 DNA: TGTGCCAGCACTCTCAGGGTGCCTAGGGAGCTGTTTTTT. This translates into CASTLRVPRELFF.

This clonotype has a handful of counts. The chain uses TRBV20-1 and TRBJ1-5; D remains unclear. The CDR3 spans 13 residues. Germline values: CDR1 DFQATT, CDR2 SNEGSKA (reference sequence). Between the trimmed V and J ends, which lost 0 bases and 5 bases, there was a span of 8 bases. The CDR3: CSAREDQYQPQHF. CDR3 nucleotides: TGCAGTGCTAGAGAGGACCAGTATCAGCCCCAGCATTTT.

This clonotype was seen only a few times. The chain is built from TRBV18 and TRBJ2-5; D assignment may be TRBD1 or TRBD2 (5 bases each). V was cut by 1 base and J by 5 bases, with 17 bases left in between. This CDR3 comprises 16 residues. Germline V gene sequence: CDR1 KGHSH, CDR2 LQKENI. The CDR3 sequence: CASSPLAGTGEETQYF. DNA for the CDR3: TGTGCCAGCTCACCACTGGCCGGGACGGGCGAGGAGACCCAGTACTTC.

V gene TRBV6-5 combines with J gene TRBJ1-4; D unresolved. CDR1 is MNHEY, CDR2 SVGAGI, per germline. Trimming pared 2 bases from V and 7 bases from J, leaving 5 bases between. The CDR3 extends over 12 amino acids. The CDR3 DNA follows: TGTGCCAGCAGTTACGAGGGTGAAAAACTGTTTTTT. Protein: CASSYEGEKLFF.

This clonotype occurred a few times. This rearrangement joins TRBV10-3 to TRBJ1-5; D possibly corresponds to TRBD1 (6 bases). The CDR3 spans 14 residues. V was shortened by 3 bases and J by 3 bases, with 9 bases between the two germline ends. Germline-derived CDR1 and CDR2 are ENHRY and SYGVKD. CDR3 nucleotide sequence: TGTGCCATCAGTGACAGGGGTGCCAATCAGCCCCAGCATTTT. As protein: CAISDRGANQPQHF.

This chain links TRBV29-1 with TRBJ1-4; TRBD1 might be the D (5 bases). This CDR3 spans 14 amino acids. In germline, CDR1 is SQVTM, CDR2 ANQGSEA. Between the trimmed V and J ends, which lost 4 bases and 0 bases, there was a span of 9 bases. The CDR3 DNA follows: TGCAGCGTTGGGACATCTGCAACTAATGAAAAACTGTTTTTT. Translation: CSVGTSATNEKLFF.

This clonotype was recorded a few times. This rearrangement joins TRBV10-2 to TRBJ2-3; 7 bases are shared with TRBD1. Germline loops: CDR1 WSHSY, CDR2 SAAADI. With V trimmed by 2 bases and J by 5 bases, 7 bases remained unmatched. The length of the CDR3 is 15 residues. This chain's CDR3 is CASSETTGRVDTQYF. The CDR3 region has the DNA TGCGCCAGCAGTGAGACGACAGGGCGGGTAGATACGCAGTATTTT.

This clonotype was seen a handful of times. The chain uses TRBV24-1 and TRBJ2-5; weak D call: TRBD1 (5 bases). Germline V gene sequence: CDR1 KGHDR, CDR2 SFDVKD. The CDR3 loop spans 15 amino acids. Trimming took 1 base from V and 4 from J, leaving 12 bases between them. CDR3 sequence: CATSDFRGNRETQYF. Written as DNA, the CDR3 is TGTGCCACCAGTGATTTTAGGGGAAATAGAGAGACCCAGTACTTC.

This clonotype has a handful of counts. J is TRBJ2-1 and V is TRBV9, with 14 positions matching TRBD2. In germline, CDR1 is SGDLS, CDR2 YYNGEE. Germline trimming cut 4 bases from V and 8 bases from J; bases unmatched to any gene: 8. The length of the CDR3 is 16 residues. CDR3 DNA: TGTGCCAGCAGCTTCGGGACTAGCGGGAGTCCACATGAGCAGTTCTTC. Its protein is CASSFGTSGSPHEQFF. The full variable domain, its missing parts supplied by reference TRBV9 and TRBJ2-1, is DSGVTQTPKHLITATGQRVTLRCSPRSGDLSVYWYQQSLDQGLQFLIQYYNGEERAKGNILERFSAQQFPDLHSELNLSSLELGDSALYFCASSFGTSGSPHEQFFGPGTRLTVL.

Ten or more counts support this clonotype. The chain links TRBV12-3 or TRBV12-4 to TRBJ2-1; D gene ambiguous. Between the trimmed V and J ends, which lost 3 bases and 0 bases, there was a span of 9 bases. This CDR3 spans 15 amino acids. CDR3: CASSLLMLSYNEQFF. In nucleotides, the CDR3 is TGTGCCAGCAGTTTGTTGATGCTCTCCTACAATGAGCAGTTCTTC.

CDR3 sequence: CSVVGTSGKGTQETQYF. As DNA, the CDR3 is TGCAGCGTTGTCGGGACTAGCGGGAAAGGGACTCAAGAGACCCAGTACTTC. The gene calls are TRBV29-1 and TRBJ2-5, with 13 bases identical to TRBD2. J gave up 2 bases and V 4 bases, and 10 bases lay outside the gene matches. Germline lookup yields CDR1 SQVTM and CDR2 ANQGSEA. The CDR3 sequence is 17 residues long.

A few counts support this clonotype. V usage is TRBV6-1 and J usage is TRBJ2-5; 8 nucleotides align to TRBD1. V shed 6 bases and J 2 bases; nucleotides not matched to a gene: 11. Germline CDR1 reads MNHNS; CDR2 reads SASEGT. This CDR3 is 16 amino acids long. The CDR3: CASRPRQGKGQETQYF. In nucleotides, the CDR3 is TGTGCCAGCAGACCGAGACAGGGGAAAGGACAAGAGACCCAGTACTTC.

CDR3: CASSPSGLGAYEQYF. CDR3 coding DNA: TGTGCCAGCAGCCCCTCTGGACTGGGCGCCTACGAGCAGTACTTC. The genes are TRBV7-9 and TRBJ2-7; weak D call: TRBD2 (5 bases). V shed 5 bases and J shed 2 bases, with 16 bases lying between them. This CDR3 region has 15 residues. Per the germline V gene, CDR1 is SEHNR and CDR2 is FQNEAQ (reference sequence).

This rearrangement joins TRBV5-4 to TRBJ2-1; D is ambiguous. CDR3 length equals 15 residues. Between the trimmed V and J ends, which lost 3 bases and 8 bases, there was a span of 18 bases. Germline V gene lookup returns CDR1 SGHNT and CDR2 YYREEE (reference sequence). CDR3 in amino acids: CASSYPGVPTDEQFF. CDR3 sequence (DNA): TGTGCCAGCAGCTACCCTGGCGTCCCAACGGATGAGCAGTTCTTC.

This clonotype turned up a few times. This chain links TRBV10-2 with TRBJ2-1; no clear D. V shed 4 bases and J shed 0 bases, with 10 bases lying between them. Germline CDR1 WSHSY, CDR2 SAAADI. This CDR3 is built from 15 residues. The CDR3 DNA reads as TGCGCCAGCAGTGTCGGGCGCCTCTCCTACAATGAGCAGTTCTTC. This codes for CASSVGRLSYNEQFF.

CDR3 in amino acids: CSVLRGGTDTQYF. Here the CDR3 DNA reads TGCAGCGTTCTGAGGGGGGGCACAGATACGCAGTATTTT. The J gene is TRBJ2-3, the V gene TRBV29-1; D possibly matches TRBD1 or TRBD2 (6 bases each). The V end was cut by 5 bases, the J end by 1 base, with 10 bases between. The CDR3 sequence is 13 residues long. Germline CDR1 and CDR2: SQVTM and ANQGSEA.

The chain recombines TRBV24-1 with TRBJ2-7; D uncertain. Per germline, CDR1 KGHDR and CDR2 SFDVKD. V was shortened by 4 bases and J by 5 bases, with 8 bases between the two germline ends. CDR3 size: 12 residues. CDR3 bases: TGTGCCACCAGTGAGTTTGATCACGAGCAGTACTTC. Translation gives CATSEFDHEQYF.

V usage is TRBV20-1 and J usage is TRBJ1-5; D is ambiguous. The CDR3 is 11 amino acids. The germline gives CDR1 DFQATT, CDR2 SNEGSKA (reference sequence). Trimming cost V 0 bases and J 13 bases, with 10 bases left between them. The CDR3 nucleotides read TGCAGTGCTAGAGATCGGACTGGACAGCATTTT. Amino acid sequence: CSARDRTGQHF.

The sample holds a few counts of this clonotype. J is TRBJ1-2 and V is TRBV28; D gene unclear. Germline V gives CDR1 MDHEN, CDR2 SYDVKM. The V end lost 8 bases, the J end lost 4 bases, and 20 bases lay between the germline ends. The CDR3 sequence is 15 residues long. CDR3: CASSDAPTWTYGYTF. Written as DNA, the CDR3 is TGTGCCAGCTCGGACGCACCTACTTGGACCTATGGCTACACCTTC.